This is a list of T cell receptor beta chains from one sample in a study of shared clonotypes between healthy human individuals. Produced via immunoSEQ multiplex PCR; TCRdb's table is partial and in-frame only. The sample lists fewer than 350,000 clones; more than 75% were seen once. The material sequenced was memory CD8+ T cells sorted from blood. The receptors were sampled from a man aged 18 to 35 in good health. Both conserved end residues are part of each CDR3. Clone sizes are given selectively: once, few, many, or a class where the clone is expanded.

cdr3_length | j_call | clone_size | v_call | cdr3_aa
15 | TRBJ2-1 | - | TRBV27 | CASSFVAGKVGEQFF
16 | TRBJ2-3 | - | TRBV7-9 | CASSHRDSGFTDTQYF
14 | TRBJ2-7 | - | TRBV18 | CASSQQGTSYEQYF
14 | TRBJ1-2 | - | TRBV29-1 | CSVRVGAVNYGYTF
17 | TRBJ2-3 | - | TRBV5-1 | CASSLGPQGSSTDTQYF
15 | TRBJ2-7 | - | TRBV7-8 | CASSLGFAVSYEQYF
12 | TRBJ1-2 | - | TRBV13 | CASSLELDGYTF
13 | TRBJ2-7 | - | TRBV7-9 | CASRRGTSYEQYF
17 | TRBJ2-7 | few | TRBV4-1 | CASSLGQGASSSYEQYF
13 | TRBJ1-4 | - | TRBV27 | CASSFQGGEKLFF
13 | TRBJ2-3 | - | TRBV27 | CASSFFETDTQYF
18 | TRBJ2-7 | once | TRBV27 | CASSHQPGDRGPTYEQYF
16 | TRBJ2-1 | - | TRBV6-5 | CASSYSVAGGPEGQFF
12 | TRBJ2-1 | - | TRBV9 | CASSLQYNEQFF
16 | TRBJ2-5 | - | TRBV27 | CASTPRGLQYQETQYF
14 | TRBJ2-3 | - | TRBV27 | CASSLAGPTDTQYF
14 | TRBJ1-1 | - | TRBV2 | CASSERTVNTEAFF
12 | TRBJ2-5 | - | TRBV5-1 | CASRDGAETQYF
13 | TRBJ2-5 | once | TRBV27 | CASSSHAEETQYF
15 | TRBJ2-7 | once | TRBV27 | CASSPRTGRSYEQYF
20 | TRBJ2-5 | - | TRBV7-6 | CASSLLLPTVSGVYQETQYF
16 | TRBJ2-3 | - | TRBV28 | CASSSRGRPDSDTQYF
17 | TRBJ2-3 | - | TRBV4-3 | CASSQDPLRGIEDTQYF
14 | TRBJ2-3 | - | TRBV5-6 | CASSLVLLADTQYF
13 | TRBJ1-2 | - | TRBV11-2 | CASSLAGSHGYTF
15 | TRBJ2-7 | - | TRBV19 | CASSIERAGGREQYF
15 | TRBJ2-1 | - | TRBV5-6 | CASSDAGGSYNEQFF
14 | TRBJ2-7 | - | TRBV6-1 | CAKKGGGGRNEQYF
14 | TRBJ2-1 | - | TRBV19 | CASSLLSWLDEQFF
15 | TRBJ1-2 | - | TRBV6-1 | CASSAAWARANGYTF
16 | TRBJ1-6 | - | TRBV5-1 | CASSPAGVRNNSPLHF
15 | TRBJ1-6 | - | TRBV21-1 | CASSKADRGRSPLHF
14 | TRBJ2-2 | - | TRBV7-6 | CASKTSVRTGELFF
13 | TRBJ2-5 | - | TRBV6-5 | CATAGQSQETQYF
15 | TRBJ2-1 | once | TRBV10-3 | CAISEFEEPYNEQFF
13 | TRBJ2-7 | - | TRBV27 | CASSLTGAYEQYF
13 | TRBJ2-1 | - | TRBV29-1 | CSVLRDRRGEQFF
14 | TRBJ2-7 | - | TRBV13 | CASSFERGVDEQYF
15 | TRBJ1-6 | few | TRBV5-1 | CASSLDRGEDSPLHF
16 | TRBJ2-1 | - | TRBV6-1 | CASSEQEEGLYNEQFF
15 | TRBJ1-2 | - | TRBV6-5 | CASSYGTEGSWGYTF
15 | TRBJ1-2 | - | TRBV28 | CASSLFEGQDYGYTF
15 | TRBJ2-1 | - | TRBV7-9 | CASSPAGISYNEQFF
11 | TRBJ2-7 | - | TRBV11-2 | CASSSGSEQYF
13 | TRBJ2-2 | once | TRBV15 | CATRDSQTGELFF
17 | TRBJ2-1 | - | TRBV10-2 | CASSDRIGLAGWSEQFF
14 | TRBJ1-6 | - | TRBV28 | CASSLWQSNSPLHF
15 | TRBJ2-1 | few | TRBV9 | CASSVGQGGHNEQFF
13 | TRBJ2-7 | - | TRBV27 | CASSLVAYDQQYF
16 | TRBJ2-3 | - | TRBV7-2 | CASSLVGLGGTDTQYF